These 28 T cell receptor beta chains originate from one sample sequenced in a study of cytomegalovirus exposure and HLA in healthy donors. PCR employed 60 Vbeta and 13 Jbeta primers. Measured with immunoSEQ multiplex PCR; TCRdb has only the in-frame clones, and not every one. The data show approximately 78,000 clones, about 66% seen once. The specimen sequenced was PBMCs. Every receptor here comes from a man between 35 and 55 years old in good health and CMV-seropositive.

This chain connects TRBV4-2 to TRBJ2-7, with 7 bases identical to TRBD1. J lost 1 base, V lost 0 bases, and 6 bases had no gene match. This CDR3 has 16 amino acids. Germline V gene sequence: CDR1 LGHNA, CDR2 YNFKEQ. This CDR3 is CASSQEHGTASYEQYF. The CDR3 DNA follows: TGTGCCAGCAGCCAAGAGCACGGGACAGCTTCCTACGAGCAGTACTTC.

This clone was counted a single time. V usage is TRBV5-8 and J usage is TRBJ1-3, with D possibly being TRBD1 (6 bases). The CDR3 length is 12 residues. V lost 4 bases to trimming and J lost 12 bases, with 14 bases between them. Germline V lookup: CDR1 SGHTS, CDR2 YDEGEE. The CDR3 sequence: CASSQAIRGIYF. DNA for the CDR3: TGTGCCAGCAGCCAGGCTATCAGGGGCATATATTTT. Complete variable domain (other parts from reference TRBV5-8 and TRBJ1-3): EAGVTQSPTHLIKTRGQQATLRCSPISGHTSVYWYQQALGLGLQFLLWYDEGEERNRGNFPPRFSGRQFPNYSSELNVNALELEDSALYLCASSQAIRGIYFGEGSWLTVV.

The genes are TRBV6-1 and TRBJ1-6; the D gene is possibly TRBD1 (6 bases). Germline V gene data show CDR1 as MNHNS and CDR2 as SASEGT. The CDR3 is made up of 13 amino acids. Trimming left V 3 bases short and J 8 bases short, with 8 bases between. CDR3 protein: CASSDGQYSPLHF. In DNA, the CDR3 is TGTGCCAGCAGTGACGGACAGTATTCACCCCTCCACTTT.

This rearrangement joins TRBV2 to TRBJ2-2; D call uncertain. The length of the CDR3 is 18 residues. V lost 3 bases to trimming and J lost 2 bases, with 19 bases between them. CDR1 SNHLY and CDR2 FYNNEI come from the germline V gene. The CDR3 coding sequence is TGTGCCAGCAGTGATCGGCGATCTCGACGAGGAAACACCGGGGAGCTGTTTTTT. As protein: CASSDRRSRRGNTGELFF.

This clone was counted only a few times. This rearrangement joins TRBV7-2 to TRBJ1-2; 8 nucleotides line up with TRBD1. The CDR3 length is 15 residues. Trimming cost V 5 bases and J 8 bases; bases outside gene matches: 13. Germline-derived CDR1 and CDR2 are SGHTA and FQGNSA. The CDR3, as DNA: TGTGCCAGCAGCACAAGCGGACAGGGCAGTGGAGGCTACACCTTC. This sequence encodes CASSTSGQGSGGYTF.

The chain combines TRBV7-2 with TRBJ2-7; 8 positions agree with TRBD1. Trimming cost V 5 bases and J 7 bases; bases outside gene matches: 10. Germline CDR1 and CDR2: SGHTA and FQGNSA. The CDR3 totals 14 residues. This chain's CDR3 is CASSRDRWTPEQYF. The CDR3 region has the DNA TGTGCCAGCAGCCGGGACAGGTGGACTCCGGAGCAGTACTTC.

The chain carries TRBV6-5 and TRBJ2-1, with 7 bases aligning to TRBD2. CDR1 is MNHEY and CDR2 is SVGAGI in the germline V gene. With V trimmed by 5 bases and J by 2 bases, 6 bases remained unmatched. The CDR3 is 15 amino acids. Here the CDR3 reads CASSLSGDAYNEQFF. The CDR3, as DNA: TGTGCCAGCAGTCTGAGCGGGGACGCCTACAATGAGCAGTTCTTC.

The count of this clone is one. The chain recombines TRBV11-2 with TRBJ2-3; weak D call: TRBD2 (5 bases). Trimming shortened V by 4 bases and J by 4 bases, and 15 bases separated the two germline ends. The germline V gene has CDR1 SGHAT and CDR2 FQNNGV. The CDR3 is 15 amino acids. CDR3 protein: CASSSDSRIPDTQYF. CDR3 nucleotides: TGTGCCAGCAGCTCGGACTCTCGAATCCCAGATACGCAGTATTTT.

The gene calls are TRBV7-8 and TRBJ1-4; D uncertain. The CDR3 consists of 13 residues. Per germline, CDR1 SGHVS and CDR2 FQNEAQ. With 5 bases removed from V and 5 bases from J, the gap between germline ends came to 9 bases. The DNA for the CDR3 is TGTGCCAGCAGCCCAGGTCTCAATGAAAAACTGTTTTTT. As protein: CASSPGLNEKLFF.

V gene TRBV29-1 combines with J gene TRBJ2-3, with a weak D call TRBD2 (5 bases). This CDR3 region has 16 residues. Germline lookup yields CDR1 SQVTM and CDR2 ANQGSEA. The V end lost 1 base, the J end lost 2 bases, and 16 bases lay between the germline ends. The CDR3 loop reads CSVEGASSGITDTQYF. Here the CDR3 DNA reads TGCAGCGTTGAAGGAGCTAGCAGTGGGATCACAGATACGCAGTATTTT.

The chain carries TRBV29-1 and TRBJ1-2; 7 bases map to TRBD1. This CDR3 is 12 amino acids long. V shed 6 bases and J 2 bases; nucleotides not matched to a gene: 3. Germline loops: CDR1 SQVTM, CDR2 ANQGSEA. The CDR3 nucleotides are TGCAGCGTGCTCAGGGGGAACTATGGCTACACCTTC. Protein: CSVLRGNYGYTF.

The V call is TRBV6-5, the J call TRBJ1-1; D is undetermined. Trimming removed 7 bases from V and 2 bases from J, with 8 bases in between. CDR1 is MNHEY, CDR2 SVGAGI, per germline. CDR3 length equals 12 residues. CDR3 loop: CASTSGNTEAFF. CDR3 in DNA: TGTGCCAGCACTAGTGGTAACACTGAAGCTTTCTTT.

This chain uses TRBV4-1 with TRBJ2-7, with a tentative D call TRBD1 (6 bases). V lost 1 base, J lost 3 bases, and 13 bases lay in between. Germline CDR1 reads MGHRA; CDR2 reads YSYEKL. The CDR3 loop spans 15 amino acids. The CDR3 is CASSQVGDTSYEQYF. The CDR3 coding sequence is TGCGCCAGCAGCCAAGTCGGGGACACCAGCTACGAGCAGTACTTC.

This sequence joins TRBV19 and TRBJ2-1; 8 bases agree with TRBD2. V lost 6 bases, J lost 4 bases, and 11 bases stayed unmatched. This CDR3 region has 16 residues. Looked up from germline, CDR1 is LNHDA and CDR2 is SQIVND (reference sequence). CDR3 in DNA: TGTGCCAGTAGCCCGAGTAGCGGGGAACAGTACAATGAGCAGTTCTTC. As protein: CASSPSSGEQYNEQFF.

The sample holds a few counts of this clone. The chain joins TRBV19 to TRBJ1-2, with 8 bases that match TRBD1. V shed 6 bases and J 4 bases; nucleotides not matched to a gene: 7. The CDR3 extends over 14 amino acids. Germline V lookup: CDR1 LNHDA, CDR2 SQIVND (reference sequence). The CDR3 spells CASRGTGKVYGYTF. CDR3 DNA sequence: TGTGCCAGTAGGGGGACAGGCAAGGTCTATGGCTACACCTTC.

This clone was counted between two and nine times. The chain employs TRBV7-9 and TRBJ2-1; D perhaps matches TRBD2 (5 bases). Germline assignment: CDR1 SEHNR and CDR2 FQNEAQ (reference sequence). Trimming took off 1 base at V and 9 bases at J, with 10 bases between the two ends. The CDR3 length is 13 residues. CDR3 amino acids: CASSLGSGFEQFF. CDR3 DNA sequence: TGTGCCAGCAGCTTAGGGTCGGGGTTTGAGCAGTTCTTC.

The chain carries TRBV28 and TRBJ2-1, with TRBD2 matching 12 bases. Trimming removed 5 bases from V and 4 bases from J; junction bases left unmatched: 12. Germline-derived CDR1 and CDR2 are MDHEN and SYDVKM. The CDR3 extends over 18 amino acids. The CDR3 region is CASSPTNLAGGSYNEQFF. CDR3 sequence (DNA): TGTGCCAGCAGTCCGACCAATCTAGCGGGGGGGTCTTACAATGAGCAGTTCTTC.

This chain uses TRBV5-1 with TRBJ1-1; D perhaps matches TRBD1 (5 bases). This CDR3 comprises 12 residues. CDR1 and CDR2 (germline): SGHRS, YFSETQ. The V end lost 4 bases, the J end lost 6 bases, and 10 bases lay between the germline ends. The CDR3 is CASSRSGAEAFF. DNA of the CDR3: TGCGCCAGCAGCCGCTCGGGGGCTGAAGCTTTCTTT.

The rearrangement joins TRBV9 to TRBJ2-5, with TRBD1 matching over 7 bases. Germline CDR1 reads SGDLS; CDR2 reads YYNGEE. Losses at the gene ends were 4 bases for V and 2 bases for J; bases not matched to a gene: 5. CDR3 length: 14 residues. CDR3 residues: CASSPPGQQETQYF. The CDR3 DNA reads TGTGCCAGCAGCCCGCCGGGACAGCAAGAGACCCAGTACTTC.

The chain couples TRBV6-5 to TRBJ2-3; D possibly corresponds to TRBD2 (7 bases). Trimming left V 2 bases short and J 0 bases short, with 12 bases between. Germline-derived CDR1 and CDR2 are MNHEY and SVGAGI. This CDR3 region has 16 residues. CDR3 amino acids: CASSYGRGASTDTQYF. The CDR3 region has the DNA TGTGCCAGCAGTTACGGTCGGGGGGCTAGCACAGATACGCAGTATTTT.

The rearrangement joins TRBV5-1 to TRBJ2-1; 12 positions agree with TRBD2. The CDR3 runs to 16 residues. Trimming took 0 bases from V and 9 from J; bases not matched to a gene: 7. Germline values: CDR1 SGHRS, CDR2 YFSETQ. CDR3 nucleotides: TGCGCCAGCAGCTTGGCTAGCCTAGCGGGGGGGATTGAGCAGTTCTTC. Protein product: CASSLASLAGGIEQFF.

The chain has TRBV9 and TRBJ2-7; 10 nucleotides match TRBD1. The CDR3 is 14 amino acids. The germline V gene encodes CDR1 SGDLS and CDR2 YYNGEE. J was trimmed by 1 base and V by 8 bases; bases with no gene match: 6. The CDR3 region is CASTPGQGSYEQYF. The CDR3 bases are TGTGCCAGTACACCGGGACAGGGGTCCTACGAGCAGTACTTC.

This chain joins TRBV4-1 and TRBJ1-1; D not resolved. The V and J ends lost 0 bases and 4 bases respectively, with 15 bases between them. The CDR3 is 16 amino acids. CDR1 MGHRA and CDR2 YSYEKL come from the germline V gene. CDR3 nucleotide sequence: TGCGCCAGCAGCCAAGATACCGGTCCCGTCTTCACTGAAGCTTTCTTT. It translates to CASSQDTGPVFTEAFF.

This sequence joins TRBV30 and TRBJ1-6, with D hard to call. This CDR3 contains 14 residues. Germline CDR1 reads GTSNPN; CDR2 reads SVGIG (reference sequence). V was pared by 2 bases and J by 4 bases, with 9 bases between. CDR3 sequence reads: CAWSPPGYNSPLHF. CDR3 coding DNA: TGTGCCTGGAGTCCCCCCGGGTATAATTCACCCCTCCACTTT.

The J gene is TRBJ1-2, the V gene TRBV5-4, with D possibly matching TRBD1 (6 bases). Trimming left V 3 bases short and J 6 bases short, with 15 bases between. The germline V gene encodes CDR1 SGHNT and CDR2 YYREEE (reference sequence). The CDR3 is 14 amino acids. The CDR3 region has the DNA TGTGCCAGCAGCTCTAAACAGGGTCCCAATGGCTACACCTTC. It is translated as CASSSKQGPNGYTF. The whole variable domain, remainder taken from reference TRBV5-4 and TRBJ1-2, is ETGVTQSPTHLIKTRGQQVTLRCSSQSGHNTVSWYQQALGQGPQFIFQYYREEENGRGNFPPRFSGLQFPNYSSELNVNALELDDSALYLCASSSKQGPNGYTFGSGTRLTVV.

This clone was seen only a few times. The chain has TRBV7-3 and TRBJ1-1; D not certain. CDR1 is SGHTA, CDR2 FQGTGA, per germline. Between the trimmed V and J ends, which lost 7 bases and 1 base, there was a span of 13 bases. There are 14 residues in the CDR3. The CDR3 loop reads CASITPGWNTEAFF. The DNA for the CDR3 is TGTGCCAGCATCACCCCGGGGTGGAACACTGAAGCTTTCTTT.

The chain has TRBV4-2 and TRBJ2-1; TRBD2 matches at 9 bases. Trimming cost V 1 base and J 5 bases; bases outside gene matches: 9. This CDR3 comprises 17 residues. Germline V gene sequence: CDR1 LGHNA, CDR2 YNFKEQ. For the CDR3, the DNA is TGTGCCAGCAGCCAAGGGGAATTTGCGGGGGGGGACAATGAGCAGTTCTTC. It translates to CASSQGEFAGGDNEQFF.

The genes are TRBV19 and TRBJ2-3; possibly TRBD2 for D (6 bases). V lost 3 bases, J lost 0 bases, and 10 bases lay in between. CDR3 length: 15 amino acids. Looked up from germline, CDR1 is LNHDA and CDR2 is SQIVND (reference sequence). DNA of the CDR3: TGTGCCAGTAGTATTGGACTACTAAGCACAGATACGCAGTATTTT. Amino acids: CASSIGLLSTDTQYF.